The clone carrying this T cell receptor (beta chain) occurred a few times. The antigen is unknown. This entry is derived from a study of cytotoxic CD8 clonotypes in ibrutinib-treated CLL. The CDR3 is 14 amino acids. The germline V gene encodes CDR1 PRHDT and CDR2 FYEKMQ (reference sequence). Trimming took off 5 bases at V and 1 base at J, with 11 bases between the two ends. Study-wide points: Exceeding age-matched healthy donors, baseline clonality also tracked the counts of circulating CD8+ T cells. Having risen at ibrutinib response, clonality had fallen back toward baseline by progression.

The method was immunoSEQ multiplex PCR; TCRdb's version includes in-frame clones alone and lacks a portion of them. The sample shows some 350,000 clones, 67% of them seen only once. The TCR sequence derives from a human donor with chronic lymphocytic leukemia. The gene calls are TRBV13 and TRBJ1-2; D gene ambiguous. Sequencing used PBMCs, obtained after 36 months of ibrutinib treatment. In DNA, the CDR3 is TGTGCCAGCAGCCTGGCCGCCTTTAACTATGGCTACACCTTC. This gives the protein CASSLAAFNYGYTF.